These 11 T cell receptor beta chains share one sample of origin, sequenced in a study of identical twins. TCRdb processed the 5' RACE reads anew with MiXCR; each CDR3 protein has one entry. The sample lists approximately 620,000 distinct CDR3 sequences; approximately 9% were seen once. The same specimen was also included in a second study, on yellow fever vaccine responses in identical twins.

The sequenced sample consisted of PBMCs. Receptors originate from a woman between 18 and 29 years old in good health.

The rearrangement joins TRBV20-1 to TRBJ2-7; 11 bases are shared with TRBD2. CDR1 DFQATT and CDR2 SNEGSKA come from the germline V gene (reference sequence). The CDR3 length is 14 residues. V was clipped by 1 base and J by 2 bases; unmatched bases: 1. The CDR3 is CSARGLAGPYEQYF. In DNA form, the CDR3 reads TGCAGTGCTAGAGGACTAGCGGGACCCTACGAGCAGTACTTC.

The V and J genes are TRBV20-1 and TRBJ2-1; D is undetermined. Per germline, CDR1 DFQATT and CDR2 SNEGSKA (reference sequence). This CDR3 is built from 13 residues. V was shortened by 8 bases and J by 8 bases, with 19 bases between the two germline ends. CDR3 loop: CSRLPGPLDEQFF. CDR3 DNA: TGCAGTCGATTGCCTGGGCCTCTGGATGAGCAGTTCTTC.

This chain connects TRBV30 to TRBJ1-2; TRBD1 agrees at 9 bases. From germline, CDR1 is GTSNPN and CDR2 SVGIG (reference sequence). The CDR3 loop spans 14 amino acids. V gave up 4 bases and J gave up 8 bases; unmatched junction bases: 11. CDR3 residues: CAWISIGTGTGYTF. The CDR3 DNA sequence: TGTGCCTGGATTTCGATTGGGACAGGGACGGGCTACACCTTC.

This clonotype occurred a few times. The rearrangement joins TRBV29-1 to TRBJ2-7; maybe TRBD1 (6 bases). V was pared by 4 bases and J by 3 bases, with 25 bases between. Germline assignment: CDR1 SQVTM and CDR2 ANQGSEA. The length of the CDR3 is 17 residues. The CDR3 nucleotides are TGCAGCGTTGTCTACAGGGTGGGTGGTCTTCCGAGCTACGAGCAGTACTTC. It codes for CSVVYRVGGLPSYEQYF.

This clonotype was counted between two and nine times. The J gene is TRBJ2-7, the V gene TRBV4-3, with 8 nucleotides matching TRBD1. V dropped 0 bases and J dropped 1; count of bases not matched to a gene: 11. CDR3 length: 18 residues. Per germline, CDR1 LGHNA and CDR2 YSLEER. This CDR3 is CASSQDRHGQGPSYEQYF. In nucleotides, the CDR3 is TGCGCCAGCAGCCAAGATAGGCACGGACAGGGCCCATCCTACGAGCAGTACTTC.

There are a few counts of this clonotype. The gene calls are TRBV3-1 and TRBJ2-2; 7 bases line up with TRBD1. CDR3 length: 16 residues. The V gene's germline CDR1 is LGHDT and CDR2 YNNKEL (reference sequence). The V gene end was trimmed by 4 bases and the J gene end by 4 bases; junction bases not matched to a gene: 9. The CDR3 sequence: CASSRVGQEITGELFF. DNA for the CDR3: TGTGCCAGCAGCCGCGTAGGACAGGAGATCACCGGGGAGCTGTTTTTT.

This sequence joins TRBV3-1 and TRBJ2-4; no clear D gene. The CDR3 spans 14 residues. Trimming cost V 4 bases and J 2 bases, with 9 bases left between them. The germline V gene encodes CDR1 LGHDT and CDR2 YNNKEL (reference sequence). CDR3 sequence reads: CASSPVGSKNIQYF. The CDR3 DNA follows: TGTGCCAGCAGCCCGGTGGGGTCCAAAAACATTCAGTACTTC.

The table lists this clonotype with a few counts. The rearrangement uses TRBV21-1 and TRBJ2-7; TRBD1, the table's D call, was not compared with the DNA. TRBV21-1 is classified as a pseudogene. The CDR3 is 18 amino acids. The CDR3 region has the DNA TGTGCCAGCAGCAATCTGACAAACCCGGGACAGGGGCCCCTCGAGCAGTACTTC. This gives the protein CASSNLTNPGQGPLEQYF.

At least ten counts were recorded for this clonotype. The chain recombines TRBV7-3 with TRBJ1-1, with D unresolved. V lost 6 bases to trimming and J lost 1 base, with 6 bases between them. The germline gives CDR1 SGHTA, CDR2 FQGTGA. The CDR3 consists of 12 residues. The CDR3 loop is CASSHGNTEAFF. CDR3 DNA sequence: TGTGCCAGCAGTCACGGGAACACTGAAGCTTTCTTT.

The chain has TRBV4-2 and TRBJ1-1; TRBD1 matches at 8 bases. The CDR3 is 15 residues long. Per germline, CDR1 LGHNA and CDR2 YNFKEQ. Trimming took 0 bases from V and 9 from J; bases not matched to a gene: 9. CDR3 in amino acids: CASSQERDRWNQAFF. As DNA, the CDR3 is TGTGCCAGCAGCCAAGAGAGGGACAGGTGGAATCAAGCTTTCTTT.

This clonotype was counted only a few times. This chain uses TRBV20-1 with TRBJ1-6; D perhaps matches TRBD1 (5 bases). Looked up from germline, CDR1 is DFQATT and CDR2 is SNEGSKA (reference sequence). The CDR3 consists of 13 residues. V gave up 7 bases and J gave up 5 bases, with 12 bases separating them. The CDR3 is CSERTGDNSPLHF. The CDR3 region has the DNA TGCAGTGAAAGAACGGGGGATAATTCACCCCTCCACTTT.